This T cell receptor (beta chain) was sequenced during a study of T cell repertoires in cytomegalovirus infection. Many counts were recorded for this clonotype. Its cognate antigen is unknown. TCRdb re-derived calls from the reads in MiXCR, one entry per CDR3 protein. The table shows more than 75,000 distinct CDR3 sequences, with roughly 3.7% occurring only once. Study-wide results and caveats: Cumulated frequencies of public TCR beta families served to identify carriers of CMV plus the relevant HLA.

The source material was PBMCs. The source is a human donor in good health (CMV status not recorded). Some clones in this sample may be carry-over from other donors' samples.

CDR3 region: CASSARAGNTIYF. Written as DNA, the CDR3 is TGTGCCAGCAGCGCTAGGGCCGGAAACACCATATATTTT. The chain couples TRBV7-2 to TRBJ1-3; D not certain. Germline V gene data show CDR1 as SGHTA and CDR2 as FQGNSA. The CDR3 covers 13 residues. Trimming took off 5 bases at V and 4 bases at J, with 9 bases between the two ends.